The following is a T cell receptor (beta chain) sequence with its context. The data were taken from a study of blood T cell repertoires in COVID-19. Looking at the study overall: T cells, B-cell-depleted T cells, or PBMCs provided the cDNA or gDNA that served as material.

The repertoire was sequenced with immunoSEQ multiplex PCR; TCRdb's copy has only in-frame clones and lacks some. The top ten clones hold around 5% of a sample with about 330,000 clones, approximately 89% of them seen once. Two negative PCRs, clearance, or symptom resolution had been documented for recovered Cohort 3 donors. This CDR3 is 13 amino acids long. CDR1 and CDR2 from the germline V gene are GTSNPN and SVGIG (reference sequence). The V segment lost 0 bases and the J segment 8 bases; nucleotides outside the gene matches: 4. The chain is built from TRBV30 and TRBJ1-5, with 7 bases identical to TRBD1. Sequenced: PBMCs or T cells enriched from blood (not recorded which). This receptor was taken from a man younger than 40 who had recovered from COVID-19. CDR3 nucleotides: TGTGCCTGGAGTGTTCAGGGGGGTAAGCCCCAGCATTTT. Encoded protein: CAWSVQGGKPQHF.